This T cell receptor (beta chain) was documented in a study of persistence of HIV-infected CD4 T cells. Cells were stimulated with CMV-infected fibroblast lysates at 10 ug/mL. CD40L/CD69 double-negative CD45RO-high memory CD4+ T cells were collected. CD8-depleted PBMCs were stimulated around 17 hours with anti-CD28/CD49d costimulation, CD40-blocking antibody and enfuvirtide. This was the immunoSEQ version 4 assay in survey mode. Sequencing used immunoSEQ multiplex PCR; TCRdb keeps in-frame clones, though not all of them. The table includes fewer than 40,000 clones, about four fifths detected once. Details on this clone: Its antigen is still unknown.

Per the germline V gene, CDR1 is SGHTA and CDR2 is FQGTGA. CDR3 length: 15 amino acids. The V and J ends lost 2 bases and 4 bases, in that order; junction bases with no gene match: 4. The starting material was CD4+ T cells sorted from PBMCs after approximately 20-hour stimulation, obtained from a patient who received antiretroviral therapy. The sequence was obtained from an adult woman with HIV who was CMV-seropositive. This chain links TRBV7-3 with TRBJ2-1; 8 bases agree with TRBD2. The CDR3 nucleotides are TGTGCCAGCAGCTTATCATCGGGAGGGTACAATGAGCAGTTCTTC. Translation gives CASSLSSGGYNEQFF.